The 16 T cell receptor beta chains in this list originate from one sample, sequenced in a study of T-cell reconstitution after alpha-beta-depleted transplantation in children. Unique molecular identifiers were incorporated into the prepared TCRbeta library. TCRdb re-analysed the PCR reads in MiXCR, keeping a single row per CDR3 protein. In the table there are a few hundred thousand distinct CDR3 sequences, about 18% of which are singletons. Sequenced material: PBMCs from the stem cell graft donor, taken from the stem cell graft. These receptors originate from a human donor who donated a stem cell graft to a child with acute lymphoblastic leukemia.

This clonotype has a handful of counts. As DNA, the CDR3 is TGTGCCATCGGGCCTGAAGGGTCAACCAAAAACATTCAGTACTTC. Translation: CAIGPEGSTKNIQYF. The J gene is TRBJ2-4, the V gene TRBV10-3; D gene uncertain. The CDR3 has 15 residues. In germline, CDR1 is ENHRY, CDR2 SYGVKD. The germline V and J ends were trimmed by 8 bases and 2 bases, with 16 bases remaining between them.

This clonotype came up a few times. This rearrangement joins TRBV7-2 to TRBJ1-1, with a tentative D call TRBD1 (5 bases). From germline, CDR1 is SGHTA and CDR2 FQGNSA. The CDR3 has 17 residues. The V end was cut by 0 bases, the J end by 3 bases, with 17 bases between. CDR3 sequence: CASSLAGTTMGDTEAFF. As DNA, the CDR3 is TGTGCCAGCAGCTTAGCGGGCACAACCATGGGGGACACTGAAGCTTTCTTT.

The J gene is TRBJ2-7, the V gene TRBV20-1, with D unclear. The CDR3 is made up of 13 amino acids. Trimming pared 1 base from V and 2 bases from J, leaving 9 bases between. Per the germline V gene, CDR1 is DFQATT and CDR2 is SNEGSKA (reference sequence). For the CDR3, the DNA is TGCAGTGCTAGAGTAGTCAGAGCCTACGAGCAGTACTTC. Its translation: CSARVVRAYEQYF.

This clonotype was seen a handful of times. This chain connects TRBV5-1 to TRBJ1-2; 7 bases fit TRBD1. The CDR3 covers 14 residues. Germline CDR1 is SGHRS and CDR2 is YFSETQ. V lost 3 bases to trimming and J lost 8 bases; unmatched junction nucleotides: 10. The DNA for the CDR3 is TGCGCCAGCAGCTCGGGGACAGCTCGGGGGGGCTACACCTTC. Translation gives CASSSGTARGGYTF.

The V call is TRBV28, the J call TRBJ1-1; D possibly corresponds to TRBD1 (5 bases). The CDR3 spans 18 residues. Germline CDR1 reads MDHEN; CDR2 reads SYDVKM. Trimming removed 1 base at V and 7 bases at J, with 25 bases between. The CDR3 is CASSLFRRGVQMTLEAFF. DNA for the CDR3: TGTGCCAGCAGTTTATTTAGAAGGGGTGTTCAAATGACCCTTGAAGCTTTCTTT.

In its sample, this clonotype was seen a few times. The J gene is TRBJ2-7, the V gene TRBV15, with a weak D call TRBD1 (5 bases). CDR1 LNHNV and CDR2 YYDKDF come from the germline V gene (reference sequence). Trimming pared 1 base from V and 0 bases from J, leaving 13 bases between. CDR3 size: 16 residues. The CDR3 is CATSRVPTASSYEQYF. The CDR3 DNA follows: TGTGCCACCAGCAGAGTACCGACAGCGAGCTCCTACGAGCAGTACTTC.

The chain employs TRBV11-2 and TRBJ2-1, with TRBD2 identical over 8 bases. J lost 13 bases, V lost 0 bases, and 5 bases had no gene match. This CDR3 region has 13 residues. Germline CDR1 is SGHAT and CDR2 is FQNNGV. The CDR3 DNA reads TGTGCCAGCAGCTTAGATGGCGGGAGGAGACAGTTCTTC. This translates into CASSLDGGRRQFF.

This clonotype was seen a handful of times. V gene TRBV9 combines with J gene TRBJ2-7; TRBD2 aligns across 7 bases. The germline CDR1 and CDR2 sequences are SGDLS and YYNGEE. The CDR3 sequence is 15 residues long. V lost 0 bases and J lost 5; bases outside the gene matches: 8. The CDR3 DNA is TGTGCCAGCAGCGTAGGTGGGGGGGTGAGAAACGAGCAGTACTTC. It codes for CASSVGGGVRNEQYF.

The rearrangement joins TRBV6-1 to TRBJ2-2; 7 positions agree with TRBD1. Trimming took 5 bases from V and 4 from J; bases not matched to a gene: 4. The CDR3 covers 14 residues. Germline assignment: CDR1 MNHNS and CDR2 SASEGT. CDR3 in DNA: TGTGCCAGCAGTCCCGACAGGGTCACCGGGGAGCTGTTTTTT. It codes for CASSPDRVTGELFF.

This clonotype was observed a handful of times. V usage is TRBV5-1 and J usage is TRBJ2-7; D is possibly TRBD1 (5 bases). V lost 4 bases to trimming and J lost 6 bases, with 14 bases between them. The CDR3 is made up of 13 amino acids. Germline values: CDR1 SGHRS, CDR2 YFSETQ. The CDR3 sequence is CASSNSQGTEQYF. Here the CDR3 DNA reads TGCGCCAGCAGCAACTCCCAGGGTACCGAGCAGTACTTC.

The chain carries TRBV6-2 or TRBV6-3 and TRBJ2-7; D remains unclear. Germline-derived CDR1 and CDR2 are MNHEY and SVGEGT. Trimming removed 1 base at V and 6 bases at J, with 4 bases between. The CDR3 is 11 residues long. DNA of the CDR3: TGTGCCAGCAGTTACTTCCCCGAGCAGTACTTC. Its translation: CASSYFPEQYF.

The DNA of the CDR3 is TGTGCCAGCAGTGGGCCGGGACCACAATACGAGCAGTACTTC. Encoded protein: CASSGPGPQYEQYF. The genes are TRBV6-1 and TRBJ2-7, with D perhaps matching TRBD1 or TRBD2 (5 bases each). This CDR3 spans 14 amino acids. Germline V lookup: CDR1 MNHNS, CDR2 SASEGT. With 4 bases removed from V and 4 bases from J, the gap between germline ends came to 14 bases.

Many counts were recorded for this clonotype. This rearrangement joins TRBV7-8 to TRBJ2-4, with 14 positions matching TRBD2. Germline values: CDR1 SGHVS, CDR2 FQNEAQ. Trimming removed 5 bases from V and 8 bases from J; junction bases left unmatched: 5. The length of the CDR3 is 15 residues. Here the CDR3 reads CASSRTSGRWDIQYF. CDR3 bases: TGTGCCAGCAGCCGGACTAGCGGGAGGTGGGACATTCAGTACTTC.

This clonotype has a handful of counts. The rearrangement uses TRBV4-1 and TRBJ2-3, with TRBD1 matching 7 bases. This CDR3 comprises 17 residues. The germline V gene encodes CDR1 MGHRA and CDR2 YSYEKL. V gave up 0 bases and J gave up 0 bases; unmatched junction bases: 6. CDR3 nucleotide sequence: TGCGCCAGCAGCCAAGATTGGGAGACAGGGAGCACAGATACGCAGTATTTT. Protein sequence: CASSQDWETGSTDTQYF.

This clonotype was counted only a few times. Here the CDR3 DNA reads TGTGCCAGCAGCAAAAGGTGGAGCAATAGCAATCAGCCCCAGCATTTT. Its translation: CASSKRWSNSNQPQHF. V gene TRBV21-1 combines with J gene TRBJ1-5. TRBV21-1 is given as a pseudogene. There are 16 residues in the CDR3.

This clonotype was counted a few times. V usage is TRBV2 and J usage is TRBJ2-1, with D unresolved. V gave up 1 base and J gave up 0 bases, with 4 bases separating them. In germline, CDR1 is SNHLY, CDR2 FYNNEI. CDR3 length: 14 residues. The CDR3 spells CASSEGSSYNEQFF. As DNA, the CDR3 is TGTGCCAGCAGTGAAGGGAGCTCCTACAATGAGCAGTTCTTC.